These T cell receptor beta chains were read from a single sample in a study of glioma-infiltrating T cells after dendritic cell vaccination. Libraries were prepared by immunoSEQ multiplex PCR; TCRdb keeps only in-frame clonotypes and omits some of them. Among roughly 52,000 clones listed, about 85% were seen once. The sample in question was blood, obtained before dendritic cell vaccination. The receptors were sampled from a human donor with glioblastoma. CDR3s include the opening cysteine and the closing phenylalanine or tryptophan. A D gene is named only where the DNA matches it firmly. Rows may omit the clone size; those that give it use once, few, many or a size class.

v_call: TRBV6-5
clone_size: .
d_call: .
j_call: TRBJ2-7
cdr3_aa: CASSRARGSYEQYF
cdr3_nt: TGTGCCAGCAGCCGCGCCAGGGGCTCCTACGAGCAGTACTTC

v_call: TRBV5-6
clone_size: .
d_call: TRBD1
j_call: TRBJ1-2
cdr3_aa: CASSLEQGTNYGYTF
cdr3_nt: TGTGCCAGCAGCTTGGAACAGGGGACTAACTATGGCTACACCTTC

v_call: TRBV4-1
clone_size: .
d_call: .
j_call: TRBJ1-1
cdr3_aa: CASSQDDSTEAFF
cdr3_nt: TGCGCCAGCAGCCAAGATGATAGCACTGAAGCTTTCTTT

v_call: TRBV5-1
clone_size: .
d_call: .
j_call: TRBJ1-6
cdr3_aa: CASSLAGVNSPLHF
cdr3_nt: TGCGCCAGCAGCTTAGCAGGGGTGAATTCACCCCTCCACTTT

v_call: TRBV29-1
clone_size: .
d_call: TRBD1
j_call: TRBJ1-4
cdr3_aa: CSGITGGLVEKLFF
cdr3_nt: TGCAGCGGGATAACAGGGGGCTTGGTTGAAAAACTGTTTTTT

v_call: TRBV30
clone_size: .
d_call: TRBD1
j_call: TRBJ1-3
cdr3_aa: CAWGTRTGAGNTIYF
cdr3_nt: TGTGCCTGGGGAACCCGGACAGGGGCCGGAAACACCATATATTTT

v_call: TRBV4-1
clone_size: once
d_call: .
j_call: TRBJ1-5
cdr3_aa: CASSLRGIDQPQHF
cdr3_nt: TGCGCCAGCAGCCTCCGGGGAATAGATCAGCCCCAGCATTTT

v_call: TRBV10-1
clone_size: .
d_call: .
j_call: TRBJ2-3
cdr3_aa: CASSESANRMDTQYF
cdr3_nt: TGCGCCAGCAGTGAGTCAGCTAACAGAATGGATACGCAGTATTTT

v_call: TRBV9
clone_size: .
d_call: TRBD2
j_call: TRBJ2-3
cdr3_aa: CASSPYGLAGSTDTQYF
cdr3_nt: TGTGCCAGCAGCCCCTACGGACTAGCGGGGAGCACAGATACGCAGTATTTT

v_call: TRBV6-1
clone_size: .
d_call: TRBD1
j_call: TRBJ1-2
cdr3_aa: CASSESPGTGLFFGGYTF
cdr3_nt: TGTGCCAGCAGTGAAAGCCCCGGGACAGGGCTGTTTTTCGGTGGCTACACCTTC

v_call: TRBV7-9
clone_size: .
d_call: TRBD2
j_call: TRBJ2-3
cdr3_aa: CASSLVRGGRTDTQYF
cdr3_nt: TGTGCCAGCAGCTTAGTGCGGGGGGGGCGCACAGATACGCAGTATTTT

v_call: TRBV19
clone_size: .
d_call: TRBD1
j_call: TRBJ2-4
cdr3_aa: CASTVDWSGGRFQYF
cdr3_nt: TGTGCCAGTACGGTCGATTGGTCAGGGGGCAGGTTTCAGTACTTC

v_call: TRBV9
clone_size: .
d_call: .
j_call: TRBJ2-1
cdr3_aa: CASSVDGGVVNEQFF
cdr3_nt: TGTGCCAGCAGCGTAGACGGGGGAGTGGTCAATGAGCAGTTCTTC

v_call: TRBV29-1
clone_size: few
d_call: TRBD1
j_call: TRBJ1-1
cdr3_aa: CSGGRGLNTEAFF
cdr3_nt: TGCAGCGGGGGCAGGGGGCTGAACACTGAAGCTTTCTTT

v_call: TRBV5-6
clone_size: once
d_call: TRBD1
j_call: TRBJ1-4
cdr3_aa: CASRRDRGLEKLFF
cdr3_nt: TGTGCCAGCCGCCGGGACAGGGGGCTAGAAAAACTGTTTTTT

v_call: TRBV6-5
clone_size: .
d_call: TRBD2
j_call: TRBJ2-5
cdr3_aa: CASKGAGVSETQYF
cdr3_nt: TGTGCCAGCAAGGGAGCGGGAGTATCAGAGACCCAGTACTTC

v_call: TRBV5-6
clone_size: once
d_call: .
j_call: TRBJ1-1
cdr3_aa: CASSLGRRNTEAFF
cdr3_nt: TGTGCCAGCAGCTTGGGGCGGAGGAACACTGAAGCTTTCTTT

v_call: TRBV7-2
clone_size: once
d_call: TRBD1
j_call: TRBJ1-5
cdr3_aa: CASSPGQGWDNQPQHF
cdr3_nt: TGTGCCAGCAGCCCAGGACAGGGATGGGACAATCAGCCCCAGCATTTT

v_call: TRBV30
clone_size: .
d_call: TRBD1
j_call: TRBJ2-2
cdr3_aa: CAWTLTGAPGELFF
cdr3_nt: TGTGCCTGGACCCTGACAGGGGCCCCCGGGGAGCTGTTTTTT

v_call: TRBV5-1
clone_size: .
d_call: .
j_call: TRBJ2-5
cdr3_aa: CASSRGAEQETQYF
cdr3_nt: TGCGCCAGCAGCCGGGGGGCGGAACAAGAGACCCAGTACTTC

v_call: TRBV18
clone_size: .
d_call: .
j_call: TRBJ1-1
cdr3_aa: CASSPPGSTRNTEAFF
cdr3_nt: TGTGCCAGCTCACCGCCGGGATCGACGAGGAACACTGAAGCTTTCTTT

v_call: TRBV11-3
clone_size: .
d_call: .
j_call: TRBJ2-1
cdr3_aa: CASGRGNEQFF
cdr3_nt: TGTGCCAGCGGAAGGGGGAATGAGCAGTTCTTC

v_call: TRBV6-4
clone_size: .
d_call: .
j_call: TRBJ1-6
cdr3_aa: CASSVTGTSYSPLHF
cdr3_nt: TGTGCCAGCAGTGTTACAGGGACCAGCTATTCACCCCTCCACTTT

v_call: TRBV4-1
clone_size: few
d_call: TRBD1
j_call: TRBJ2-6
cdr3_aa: CASSQEGQGAPGANVLTF
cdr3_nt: TGCGCCAGCAGCCAAGAGGGACAGGGGGCGCCGGGGGCCAACGTCCTGACTTTC

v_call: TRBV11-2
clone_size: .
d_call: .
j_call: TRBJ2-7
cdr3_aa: CASRRGTYSYEQYF
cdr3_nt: TGTGCCAGCAGGCGCGGGACGTACTCCTACGAGCAGTACTTC

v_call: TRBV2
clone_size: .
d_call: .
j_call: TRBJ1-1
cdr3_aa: CASTKGVNTEAFF
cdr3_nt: TGTGCCAGCACAAAAGGGGTGAACACTGAAGCTTTCTTT

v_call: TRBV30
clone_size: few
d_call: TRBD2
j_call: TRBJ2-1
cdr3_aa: CAWRGLAGFSYEQFF
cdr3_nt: TGTGCCTGGAGGGGACTAGCGGGATTCTCCTATGAGCAGTTCTTC

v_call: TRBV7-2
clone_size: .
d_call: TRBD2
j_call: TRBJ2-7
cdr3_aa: CASSLPQLAGGTYEQYF
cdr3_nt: TGTGCCAGCAGCTTACCTCAGCTAGCGGGGGGTACCTACGAGCAGTACTTC

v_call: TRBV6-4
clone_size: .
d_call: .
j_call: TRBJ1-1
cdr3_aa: CASSGQANTEAFF
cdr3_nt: TGTGCCAGCAGTGGACAGGCGAACACTGAAGCTTTCTTT

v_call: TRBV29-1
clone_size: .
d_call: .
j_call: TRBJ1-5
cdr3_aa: CSVRGADRNQPQHF
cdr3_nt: TGCAGCGTTCGGGGGGCCGACCGAAATCAGCCCCAGCATTTT

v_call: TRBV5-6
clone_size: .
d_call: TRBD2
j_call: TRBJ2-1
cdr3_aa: CASSPAKSSGVYEQFF
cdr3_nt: TGTGCCAGCAGCCCTGCTAAGTCTAGCGGGGTCTATGAGCAGTTCTTC

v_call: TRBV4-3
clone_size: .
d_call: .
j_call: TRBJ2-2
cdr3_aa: CASSQEPTGLVTGELFF
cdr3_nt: TGCGCCAGCAGCCAAGAGCCTACGGGACTCGTCACCGGGGAGCTGTTTTTT

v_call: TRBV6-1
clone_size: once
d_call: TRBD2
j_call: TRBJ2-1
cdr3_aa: CASSEVWREVEQFF
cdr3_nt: TGTGCCAGCAGTGAAGTTTGGCGGGAGGTTGAGCAGTTCTTC

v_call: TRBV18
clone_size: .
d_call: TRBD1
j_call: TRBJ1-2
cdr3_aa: CASSPPQRGRESRGYTF
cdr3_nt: TGTGCCAGCTCACCTCCCCAAAGGGGGCGCGAGAGTAGGGGCTACACCTTC

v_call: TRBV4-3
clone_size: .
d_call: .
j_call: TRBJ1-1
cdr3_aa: CASSQDGQRNTEAFF
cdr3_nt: TGCGCCAGCAGCCAAGACGGACAACGGAACACTGAAGCTTTCTTT

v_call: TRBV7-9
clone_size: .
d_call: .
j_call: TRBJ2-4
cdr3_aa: CASTSPGTGRDIQYF
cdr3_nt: TGTGCCAGCACCAGCCCAGGTACAGGAAGGGACATTCAGTACTTC

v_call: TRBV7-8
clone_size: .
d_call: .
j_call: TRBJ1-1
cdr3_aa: CASSGRDTEAFF
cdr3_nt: TGTGCCAGCTCGGGTCGGGACACTGAAGCTTTCTTT

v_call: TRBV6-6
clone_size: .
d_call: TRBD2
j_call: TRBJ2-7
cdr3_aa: CASSPRLALTYEQYF
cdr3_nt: TGTGCCAGCAGTCCACGACTAGCGCTTACCTACGAGCAGTACTTC

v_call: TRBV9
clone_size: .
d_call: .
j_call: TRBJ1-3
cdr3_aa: CASSVGGGNTIYF
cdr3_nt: TGTGCCAGCAGCGTAGGGGGCGGAAACACCATATATTTT

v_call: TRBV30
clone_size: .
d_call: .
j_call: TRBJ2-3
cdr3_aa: CAWDRTLGSDTQYF
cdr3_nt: TGTGCCTGGGATAGGACACTCGGCTCGGATACGCAGTATTTT

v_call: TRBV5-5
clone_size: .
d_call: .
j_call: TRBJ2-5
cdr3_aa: CASSLGTRGEETQYF
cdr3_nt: TGTGCCAGCAGCTTGGGGACCAGGGGAGAGGAGACCCAGTACTTC